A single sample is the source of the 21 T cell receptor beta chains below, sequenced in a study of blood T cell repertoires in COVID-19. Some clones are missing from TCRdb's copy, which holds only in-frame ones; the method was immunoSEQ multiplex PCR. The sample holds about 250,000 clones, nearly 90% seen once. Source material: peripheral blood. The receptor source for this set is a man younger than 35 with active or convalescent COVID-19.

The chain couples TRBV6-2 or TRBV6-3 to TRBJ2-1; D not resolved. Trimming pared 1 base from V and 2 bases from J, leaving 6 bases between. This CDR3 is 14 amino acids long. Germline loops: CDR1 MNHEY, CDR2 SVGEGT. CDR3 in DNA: TGTGCCAGCAGTTACTTGAGTCCCTACAATGAGCAGTTCTTC. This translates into CASSYLSPYNEQFF.

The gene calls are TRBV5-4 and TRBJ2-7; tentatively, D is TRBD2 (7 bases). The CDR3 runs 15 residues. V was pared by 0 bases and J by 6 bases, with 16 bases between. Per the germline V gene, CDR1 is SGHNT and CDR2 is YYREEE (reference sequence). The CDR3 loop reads CASSLEGGVASEQYF. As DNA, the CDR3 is TGTGCCAGCAGCTTGGAAGGGGGGGTGGCCTCCGAGCAGTACTTC. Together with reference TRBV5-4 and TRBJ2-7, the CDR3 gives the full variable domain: ETGVTQSPTHLIKTRGQQVTLRCSSQSGHNTVSWYQQALGQGPQFIFQYYREEENGRGNFPPRFSGLQFPNYSSELNVNALELDDSALYLCASSLEGGVASEQYFGPGTRLTVT.

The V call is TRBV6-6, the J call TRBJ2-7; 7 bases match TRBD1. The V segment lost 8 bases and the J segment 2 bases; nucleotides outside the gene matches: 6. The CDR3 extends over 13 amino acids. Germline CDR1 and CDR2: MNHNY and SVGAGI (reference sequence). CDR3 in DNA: TGTGCCAGCCGGGACAGTTCGACCTACGAGCAGTACTTC. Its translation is CASRDSSTYEQYF.

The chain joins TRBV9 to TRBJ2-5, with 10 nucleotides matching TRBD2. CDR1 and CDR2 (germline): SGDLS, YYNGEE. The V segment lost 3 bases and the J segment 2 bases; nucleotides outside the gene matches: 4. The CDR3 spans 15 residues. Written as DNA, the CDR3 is TGTGCCAGCAGCGGAGCGGGAGGGGTACAAGAGACCCAGTACTTC. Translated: CASSGAGGVQETQYF. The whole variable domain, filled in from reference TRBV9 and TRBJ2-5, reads DSGVTQTPKHLITATGQRVTLRCSPRSGDLSVYWYQQSLDQGLQFLIQYYNGEERAKGNILERFSAQQFPDLHSELNLSSLELGDSALYFCASSGAGGVQETQYFGPGTRLLVL.

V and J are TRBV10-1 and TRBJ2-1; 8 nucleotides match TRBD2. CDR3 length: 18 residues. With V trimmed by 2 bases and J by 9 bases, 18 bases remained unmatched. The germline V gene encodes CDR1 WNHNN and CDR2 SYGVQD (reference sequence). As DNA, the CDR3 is TGCGCCAGCAGTGAGGATAGCTCGAGCGGGGGTACTTTTGGTGAGCAGTTCTTC. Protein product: CASSEDSSSGGTFGEQFF.

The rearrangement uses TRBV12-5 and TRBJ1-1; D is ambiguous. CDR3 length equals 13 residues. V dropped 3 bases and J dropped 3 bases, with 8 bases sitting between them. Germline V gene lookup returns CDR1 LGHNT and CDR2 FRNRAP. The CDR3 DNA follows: TGTGCTAGTGGTTTATGGAGTGACACTGAAGCTTTCTTT. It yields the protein CASGLWSDTEAFF. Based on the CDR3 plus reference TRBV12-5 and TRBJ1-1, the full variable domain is DARVTQTPRHKVTEMGQEVTMRCQPILGHNTVFWYRQTMMQGLELLAYFRNRAPLDDSGMPKDRFSAEMPDATLATLKIQPSEPRDSAVYFCASGLWSDTEAFFGQGTRLTVV.

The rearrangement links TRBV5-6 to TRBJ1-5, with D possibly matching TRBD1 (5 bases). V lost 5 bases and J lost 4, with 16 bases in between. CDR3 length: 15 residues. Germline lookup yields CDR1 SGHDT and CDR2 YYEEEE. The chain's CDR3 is CASSPGPTGNQPQHF. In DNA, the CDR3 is TGTGCCAGCAGTCCCGGACCTACAGGTAATCAGCCCCAGCATTTT.

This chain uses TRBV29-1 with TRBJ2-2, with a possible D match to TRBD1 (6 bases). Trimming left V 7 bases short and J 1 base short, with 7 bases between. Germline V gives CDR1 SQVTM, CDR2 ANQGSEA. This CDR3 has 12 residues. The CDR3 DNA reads TGCAGCGGGGGACAGAACACCGGGGAGCTGTTTTTT. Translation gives CSGGQNTGELFF.

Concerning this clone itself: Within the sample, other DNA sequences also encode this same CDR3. The CDR3 DNA follows: TGTGCCAGCTCACCCCAGGGAAGAGAGACCCAGTACTTC. Protein: CASSPQGRETQYF. The genes are TRBV18 and TRBJ2-5, with a weak D call TRBD1 (5 bases). V was trimmed by 3 bases and J by 4 bases, leaving 9 bases between them. Per the germline V gene, CDR1 is KGHSH and CDR2 is LQKENI. The length of the CDR3 is 13 residues.

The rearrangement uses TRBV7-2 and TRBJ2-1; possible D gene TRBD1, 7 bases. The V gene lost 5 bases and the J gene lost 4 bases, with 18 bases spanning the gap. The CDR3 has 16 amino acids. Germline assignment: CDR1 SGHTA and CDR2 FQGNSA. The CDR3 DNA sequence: TGTGCCAGCAGCGAGGTGGCAGGGGGGTCGTACAATGAGCAGTTCTTC. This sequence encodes CASSEVAGGSYNEQFF. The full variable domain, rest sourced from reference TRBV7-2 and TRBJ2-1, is GAGVSQSPSNKVTEKGKDVELRCDPISGHTALYWYRQSLGQGLEFLIYFQGNSAPDKSGLPSDRFSAERTGGSVSTLTIQRTQQEDSAVYLCASSEVAGGSYNEQFFGPGTRLTVL.

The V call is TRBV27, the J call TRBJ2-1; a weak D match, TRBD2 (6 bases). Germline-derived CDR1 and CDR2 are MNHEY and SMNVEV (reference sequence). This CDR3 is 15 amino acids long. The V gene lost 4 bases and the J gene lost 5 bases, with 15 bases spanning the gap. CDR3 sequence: CASSYRLRDHNEQFF. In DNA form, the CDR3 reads TGTGCCAGCAGTTATCGCTTGCGGGACCACAATGAGCAGTTCTTC.

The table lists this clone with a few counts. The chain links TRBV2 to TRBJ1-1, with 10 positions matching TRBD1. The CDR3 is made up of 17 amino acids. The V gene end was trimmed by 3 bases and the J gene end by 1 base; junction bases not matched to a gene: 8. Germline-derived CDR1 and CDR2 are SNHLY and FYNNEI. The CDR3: CASSDPPTGGENTEAFF. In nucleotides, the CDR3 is TGTGCCAGCAGTGATCCCCCGACAGGGGGCGAGAACACTGAAGCTTTCTTT.

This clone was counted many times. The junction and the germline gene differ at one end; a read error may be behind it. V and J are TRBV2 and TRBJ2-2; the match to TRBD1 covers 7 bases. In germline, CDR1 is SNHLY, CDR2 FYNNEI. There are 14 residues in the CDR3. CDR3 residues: CASREDRAPGELFF. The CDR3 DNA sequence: TGTGCCAGCAGAGAAGACAGGGCCCCCGGGGAGCTGTTTTTT.

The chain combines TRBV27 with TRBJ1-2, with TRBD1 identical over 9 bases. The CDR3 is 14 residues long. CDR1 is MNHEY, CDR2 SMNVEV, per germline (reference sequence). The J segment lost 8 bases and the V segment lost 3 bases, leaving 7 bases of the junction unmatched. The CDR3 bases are TGTGCCAGCAGTTTTCGGACAGGGGCCGTCGGCTACACCTTC. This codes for CASSFRTGAVGYTF.

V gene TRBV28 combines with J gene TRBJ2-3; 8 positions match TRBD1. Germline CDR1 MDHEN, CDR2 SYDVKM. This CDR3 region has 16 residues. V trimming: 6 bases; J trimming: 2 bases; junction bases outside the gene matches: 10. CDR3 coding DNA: TGTGCCAGCAGGGAAGACAGGGGTTGGACCACAGATACGCAGTATTTT. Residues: CASREDRGWTTDTQYF.

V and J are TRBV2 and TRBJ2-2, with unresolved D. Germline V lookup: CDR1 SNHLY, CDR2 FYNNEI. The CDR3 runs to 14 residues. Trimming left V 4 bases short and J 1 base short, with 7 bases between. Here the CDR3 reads CASSVAVNTGELFF. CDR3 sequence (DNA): TGTGCCAGCAGTGTGGCAGTGAACACCGGGGAGCTGTTTTTT.

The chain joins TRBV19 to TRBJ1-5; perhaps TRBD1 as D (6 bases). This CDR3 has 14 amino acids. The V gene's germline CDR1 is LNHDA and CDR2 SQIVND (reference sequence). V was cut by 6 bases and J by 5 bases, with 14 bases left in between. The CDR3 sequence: CASSPGGGDQPQHF. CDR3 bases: TGTGCCAGTAGCCCCGGGGGGGGCGATCAGCCCCAGCATTTT.

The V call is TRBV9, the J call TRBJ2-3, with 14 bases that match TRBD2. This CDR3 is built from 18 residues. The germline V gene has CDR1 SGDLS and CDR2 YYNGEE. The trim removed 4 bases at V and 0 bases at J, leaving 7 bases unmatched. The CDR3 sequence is CASSTRTSGGTSTDTQYF. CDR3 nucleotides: TGTGCCAGCAGCACTCGGACTAGCGGGGGGACTAGCACAGATACGCAGTATTTT.

This CDR3 is CSVVRGWGRRNEQFF. The CDR3 DNA sequence: TGCAGCGTTGTCCGAGGTTGGGGGCGCAGGAATGAGCAGTTCTTC. The chain joins TRBV29-1 to TRBJ2-1; possible D gene TRBD1, 6 bases. The CDR3 is made up of 15 amino acids. Germline-derived CDR1 and CDR2 are SQVTM and ANQGSEA. Trimming shortened V by 4 bases and J by 7 bases, and 20 bases separated the two germline ends.

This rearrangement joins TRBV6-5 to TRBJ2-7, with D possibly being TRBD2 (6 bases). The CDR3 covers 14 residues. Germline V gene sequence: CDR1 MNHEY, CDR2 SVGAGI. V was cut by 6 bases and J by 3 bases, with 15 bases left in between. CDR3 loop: CASSLSGLGYEQYF. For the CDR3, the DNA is TGTGCCAGCAGCCTTAGCGGTTTGGGCTACGAGCAGTACTTC.

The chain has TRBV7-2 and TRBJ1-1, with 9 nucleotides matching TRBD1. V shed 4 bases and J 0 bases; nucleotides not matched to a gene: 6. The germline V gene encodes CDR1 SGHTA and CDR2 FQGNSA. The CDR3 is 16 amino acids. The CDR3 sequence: CASSWRTGAMNTEAFF. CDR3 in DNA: TGTGCCAGCAGCTGGAGGACAGGGGCTATGAACACTGAAGCTTTCTTT. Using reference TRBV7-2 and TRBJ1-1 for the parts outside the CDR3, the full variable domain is GAGVSQSPSNKVTEKGKDVELRCDPISGHTALYWYRQSLGQGLEFLIYFQGNSAPDKSGLPSDRFSAERTGGSVSTLTIQRTQQEDSAVYLCASSWRTGAMNTEAFFGQGTRLTVV.